The clone carrying this T cell receptor beta chain was recorded once. The source of the sample is a study of blood T cell repertoires in COVID-19. Study-level background: T cells, B-cell-depleted T cells, or PBMCs provided the cDNA or gDNA that served as material.

Germline V CDR1 and CDR2: SNHLY, FYNNEI. The CDR3 runs 14 residues. V was pared by 6 bases and J by 7 bases, with 13 bases between. Clones were sequenced by immunoSEQ multiplex PCR, and TCRdb holds only the in-frame ones, with some missing. The sample holds under 350,000 clones; around 84% are singletons and the top ten take about 1.2%. The origin of this receptor is a man in his 70s with acute or convalescent COVID-19. The chain recombines TRBV2 with TRBJ1-6; D may be TRBD1 (5 bases). Sequences were obtained from peripheral blood. The CDR3 protein is CASRGLGANSPLHF. In nucleotides, the CDR3 is TGTGCCAGCAGGGGGCTGGGCGCCAATTCACCCCTCCACTTT.